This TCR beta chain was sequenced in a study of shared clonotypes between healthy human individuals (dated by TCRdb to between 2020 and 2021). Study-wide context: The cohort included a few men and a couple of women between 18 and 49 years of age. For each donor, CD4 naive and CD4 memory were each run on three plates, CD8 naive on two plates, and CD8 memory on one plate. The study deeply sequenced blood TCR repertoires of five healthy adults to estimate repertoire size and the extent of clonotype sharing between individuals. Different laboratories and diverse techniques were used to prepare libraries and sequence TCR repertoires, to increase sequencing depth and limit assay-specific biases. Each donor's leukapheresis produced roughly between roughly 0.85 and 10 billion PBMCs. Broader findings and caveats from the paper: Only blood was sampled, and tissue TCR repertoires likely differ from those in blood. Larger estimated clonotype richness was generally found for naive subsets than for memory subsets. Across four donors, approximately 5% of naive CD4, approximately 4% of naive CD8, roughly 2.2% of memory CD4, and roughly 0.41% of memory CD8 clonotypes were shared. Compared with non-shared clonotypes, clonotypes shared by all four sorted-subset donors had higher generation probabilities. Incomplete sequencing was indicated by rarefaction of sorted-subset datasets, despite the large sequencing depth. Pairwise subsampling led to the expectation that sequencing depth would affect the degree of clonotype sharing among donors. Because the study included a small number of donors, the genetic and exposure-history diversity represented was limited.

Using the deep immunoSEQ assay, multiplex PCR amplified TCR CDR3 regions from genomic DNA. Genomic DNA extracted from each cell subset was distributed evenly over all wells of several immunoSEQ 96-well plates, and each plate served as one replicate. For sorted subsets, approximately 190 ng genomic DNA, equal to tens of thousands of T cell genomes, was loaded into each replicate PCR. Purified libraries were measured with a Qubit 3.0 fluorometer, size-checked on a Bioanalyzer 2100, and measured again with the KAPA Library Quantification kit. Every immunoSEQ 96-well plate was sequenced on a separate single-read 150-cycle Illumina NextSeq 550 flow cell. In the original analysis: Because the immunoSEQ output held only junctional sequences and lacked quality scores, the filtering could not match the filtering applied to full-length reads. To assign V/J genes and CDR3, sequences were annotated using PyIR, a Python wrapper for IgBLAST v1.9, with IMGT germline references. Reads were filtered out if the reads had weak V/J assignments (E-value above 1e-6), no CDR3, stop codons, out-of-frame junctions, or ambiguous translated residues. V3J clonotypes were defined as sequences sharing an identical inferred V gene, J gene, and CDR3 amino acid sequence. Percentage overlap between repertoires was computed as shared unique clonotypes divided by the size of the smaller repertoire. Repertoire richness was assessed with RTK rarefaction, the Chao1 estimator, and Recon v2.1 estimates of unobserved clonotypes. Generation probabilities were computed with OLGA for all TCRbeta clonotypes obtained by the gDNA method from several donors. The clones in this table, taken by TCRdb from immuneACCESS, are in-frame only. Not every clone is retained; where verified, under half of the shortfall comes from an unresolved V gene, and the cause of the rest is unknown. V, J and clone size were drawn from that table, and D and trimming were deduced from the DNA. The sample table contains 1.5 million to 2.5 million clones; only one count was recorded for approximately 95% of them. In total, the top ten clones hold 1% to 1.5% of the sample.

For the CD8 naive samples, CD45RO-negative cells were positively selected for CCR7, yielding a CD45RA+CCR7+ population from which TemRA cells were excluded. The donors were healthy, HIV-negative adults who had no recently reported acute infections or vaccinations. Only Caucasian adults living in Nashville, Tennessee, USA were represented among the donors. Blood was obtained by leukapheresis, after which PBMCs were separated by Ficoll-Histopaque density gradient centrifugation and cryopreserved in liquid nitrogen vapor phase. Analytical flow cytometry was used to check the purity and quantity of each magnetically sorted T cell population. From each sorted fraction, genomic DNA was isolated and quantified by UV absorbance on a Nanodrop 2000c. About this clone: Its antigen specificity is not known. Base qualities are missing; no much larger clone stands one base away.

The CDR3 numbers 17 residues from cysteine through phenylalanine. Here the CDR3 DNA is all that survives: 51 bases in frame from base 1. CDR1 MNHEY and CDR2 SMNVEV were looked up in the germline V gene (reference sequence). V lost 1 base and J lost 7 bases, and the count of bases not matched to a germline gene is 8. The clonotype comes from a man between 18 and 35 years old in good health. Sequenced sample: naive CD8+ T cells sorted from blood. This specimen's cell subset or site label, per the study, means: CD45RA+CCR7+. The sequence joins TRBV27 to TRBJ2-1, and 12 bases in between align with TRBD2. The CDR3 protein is CASSLLASGRGVNEQFF. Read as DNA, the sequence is TGTGCCAGCAGTTTATTGGCTAGCGGGAGGGGAGTAAATGAGCAGTTCTTC.